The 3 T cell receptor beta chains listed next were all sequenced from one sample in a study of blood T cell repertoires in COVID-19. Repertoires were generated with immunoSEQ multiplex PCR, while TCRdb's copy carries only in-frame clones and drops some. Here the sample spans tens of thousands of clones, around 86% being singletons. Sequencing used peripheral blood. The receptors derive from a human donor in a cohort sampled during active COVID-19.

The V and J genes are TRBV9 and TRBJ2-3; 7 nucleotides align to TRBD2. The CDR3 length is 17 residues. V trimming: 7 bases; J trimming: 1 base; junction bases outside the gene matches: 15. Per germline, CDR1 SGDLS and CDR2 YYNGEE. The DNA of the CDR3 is TGTGCCAGCGCCCGGGGGGTGGGGGACGCGGGCACAGATACGCAGTATTTT. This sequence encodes CASARGVGDAGTDTQYF.

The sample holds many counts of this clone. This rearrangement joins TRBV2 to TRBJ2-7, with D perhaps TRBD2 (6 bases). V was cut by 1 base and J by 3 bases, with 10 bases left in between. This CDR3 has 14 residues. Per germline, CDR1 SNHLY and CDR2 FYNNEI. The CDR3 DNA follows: TGTGCCAGCAGTGAAGAAACGGGACTCTACGAGCAGTACTTC. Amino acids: CASSEETGLYEQYF.

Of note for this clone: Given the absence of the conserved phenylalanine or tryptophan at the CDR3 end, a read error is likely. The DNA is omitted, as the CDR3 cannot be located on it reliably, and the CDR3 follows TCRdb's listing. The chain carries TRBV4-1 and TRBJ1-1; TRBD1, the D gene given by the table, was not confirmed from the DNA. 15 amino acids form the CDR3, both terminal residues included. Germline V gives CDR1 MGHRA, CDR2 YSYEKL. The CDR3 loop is CASSRYSTGGGDSEV.